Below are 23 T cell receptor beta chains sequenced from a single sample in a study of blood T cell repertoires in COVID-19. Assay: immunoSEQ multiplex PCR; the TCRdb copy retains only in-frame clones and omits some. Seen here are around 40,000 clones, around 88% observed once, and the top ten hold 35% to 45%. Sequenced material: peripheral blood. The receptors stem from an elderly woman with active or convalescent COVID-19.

The CDR3: CASSPRGGASGDTDTQYF. CDR3 sequence (DNA): TGTGCCAGCAGCCCGCGGGGGGGGGCTAGCGGAGACACAGATACGCAGTATTTT. The V gene is TRBV9, the J gene TRBJ2-3; 9 nucleotides match TRBD2. CDR3 length equals 18 residues. The J segment lost 2 bases and the V segment lost 4 bases, leaving 14 bases of the junction unmatched. Germline V gene lookup returns CDR1 SGDLS and CDR2 YYNGEE.

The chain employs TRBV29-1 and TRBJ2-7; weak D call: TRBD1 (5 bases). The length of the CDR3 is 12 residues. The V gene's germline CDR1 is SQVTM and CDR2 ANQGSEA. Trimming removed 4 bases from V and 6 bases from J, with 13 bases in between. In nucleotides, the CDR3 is TGCAGCGTTGGGCAGGGAACCCTCGAGCAGTACTTC. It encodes CSVGQGTLEQYF.

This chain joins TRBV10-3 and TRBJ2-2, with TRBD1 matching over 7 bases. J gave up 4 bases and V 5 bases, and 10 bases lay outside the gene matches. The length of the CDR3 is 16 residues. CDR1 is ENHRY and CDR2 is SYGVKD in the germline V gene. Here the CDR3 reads CAISLQGLDGTGELFF. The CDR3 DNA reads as TGTGCCATCAGTTTACAGGGGTTAGACGGCACCGGGGAGCTGTTTTTT.

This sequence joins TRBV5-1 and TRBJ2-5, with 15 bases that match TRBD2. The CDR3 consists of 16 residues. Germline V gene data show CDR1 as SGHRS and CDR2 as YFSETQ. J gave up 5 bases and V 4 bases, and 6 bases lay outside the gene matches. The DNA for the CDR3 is TGCGCCAGCAGCGGGACTAGCGGGGGGCCGGGGGAGACCCAGTACTTC. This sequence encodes CASSGTSGGPGETQYF.

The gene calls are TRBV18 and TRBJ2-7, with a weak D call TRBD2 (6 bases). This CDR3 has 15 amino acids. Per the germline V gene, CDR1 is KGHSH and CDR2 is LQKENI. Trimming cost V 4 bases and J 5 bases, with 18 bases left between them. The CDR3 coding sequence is TGTGCCAGCTCACAAACGAGCGGGTACCCACACGAGCAGTACTTC. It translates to CASSQTSGYPHEQYF. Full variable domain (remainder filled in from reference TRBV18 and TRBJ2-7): NAGVMQNPRHLVRRRGQEARLRCSPMKGHSHVYWYRQLPEEGLKFMVYLQKENIIDESGMPKERFSAEFPKEGPSILRIQQVVRGDSAAYFCASSQTSGYPHEQYFGPGTRLTVT.

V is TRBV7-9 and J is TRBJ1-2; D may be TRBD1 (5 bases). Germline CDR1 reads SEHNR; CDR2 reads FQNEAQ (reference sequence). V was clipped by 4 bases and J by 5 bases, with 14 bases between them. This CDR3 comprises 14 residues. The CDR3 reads CASSSPERGYGYTF. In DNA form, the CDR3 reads TGTGCCAGCAGCTCCCCAGAACGGGGGTATGGCTACACCTTC.

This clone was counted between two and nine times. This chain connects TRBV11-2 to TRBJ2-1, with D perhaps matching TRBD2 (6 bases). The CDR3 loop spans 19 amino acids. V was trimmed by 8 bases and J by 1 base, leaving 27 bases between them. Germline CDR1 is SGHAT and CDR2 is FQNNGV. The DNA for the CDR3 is TGTGCCAGCCGACCGTCGTTTGGAGCGGGTTTTGGTTCCTACAATGAGCAGTTCTTC. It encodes CASRPSFGAGFGSYNEQFF.

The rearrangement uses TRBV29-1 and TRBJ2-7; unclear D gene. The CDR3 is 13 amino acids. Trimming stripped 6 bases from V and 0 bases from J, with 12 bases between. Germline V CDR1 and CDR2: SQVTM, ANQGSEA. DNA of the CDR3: TGCAGCGTCGCCGACAACCTCTCCTACGAGCAGTACTTC. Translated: CSVADNLSYEQYF.

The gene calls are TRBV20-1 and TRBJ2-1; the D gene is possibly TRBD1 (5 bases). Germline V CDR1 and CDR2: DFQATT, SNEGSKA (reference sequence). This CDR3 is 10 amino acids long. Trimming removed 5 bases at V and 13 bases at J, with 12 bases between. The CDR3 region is CSAVGQGQFF. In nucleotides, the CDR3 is TGCAGTGCTGTCGGGCAGGGACAGTTCTTC.

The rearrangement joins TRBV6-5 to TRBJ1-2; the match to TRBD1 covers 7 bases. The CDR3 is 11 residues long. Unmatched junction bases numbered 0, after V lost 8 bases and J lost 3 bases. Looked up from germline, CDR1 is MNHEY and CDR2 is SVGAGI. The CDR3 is CASGTDYGYTF. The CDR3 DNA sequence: TGTGCCAGCGGGACAGACTATGGCTACACCTTC.

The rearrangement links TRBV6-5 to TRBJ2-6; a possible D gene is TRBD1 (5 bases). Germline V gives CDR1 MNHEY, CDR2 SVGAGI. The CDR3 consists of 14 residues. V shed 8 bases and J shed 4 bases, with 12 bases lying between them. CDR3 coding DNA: TGTGCCAGCCGCGTTGGGGCCGGGGCCAACGTCCTGACTTTC. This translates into CASRVGAGANVLTF.

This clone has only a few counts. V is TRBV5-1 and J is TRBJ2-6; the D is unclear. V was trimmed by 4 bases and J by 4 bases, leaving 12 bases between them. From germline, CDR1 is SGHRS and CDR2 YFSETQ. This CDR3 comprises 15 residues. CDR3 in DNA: TGCGCCAGCAGCACTTCAGGTGCCGGGGCCAACGTCCTGACTTTC. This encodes CASSTSGAGANVLTF.

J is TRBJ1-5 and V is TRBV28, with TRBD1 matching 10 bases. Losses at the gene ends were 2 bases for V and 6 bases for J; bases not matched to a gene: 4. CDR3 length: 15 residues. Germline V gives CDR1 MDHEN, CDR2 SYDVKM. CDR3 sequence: CASSLGTGAFQPQHF. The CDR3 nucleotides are TGTGCCAGCAGTTTAGGGACAGGGGCGTTTCAGCCCCAGCATTTT.

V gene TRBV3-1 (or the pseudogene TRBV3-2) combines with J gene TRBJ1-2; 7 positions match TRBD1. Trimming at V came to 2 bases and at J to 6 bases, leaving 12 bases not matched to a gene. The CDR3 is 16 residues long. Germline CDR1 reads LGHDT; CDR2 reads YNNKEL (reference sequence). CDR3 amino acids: CASSQSDLRGLNGYTF. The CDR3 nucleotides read TGTGCCAGCAGCCAATCAGACCTCAGGGGGTTAAATGGCTACACCTTC.

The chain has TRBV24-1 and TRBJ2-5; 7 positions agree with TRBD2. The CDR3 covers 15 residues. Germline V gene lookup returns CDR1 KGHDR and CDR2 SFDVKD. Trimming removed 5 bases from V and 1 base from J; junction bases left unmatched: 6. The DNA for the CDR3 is TGTGCCACCAGTGGCCCTGGGGGGGGCCAAGAGACCCAGTACTTC. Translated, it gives CATSGPGGGQETQYF.

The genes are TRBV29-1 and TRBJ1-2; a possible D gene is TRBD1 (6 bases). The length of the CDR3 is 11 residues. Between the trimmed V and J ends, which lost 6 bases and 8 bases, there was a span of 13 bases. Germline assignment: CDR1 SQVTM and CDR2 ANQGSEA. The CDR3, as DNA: TGCAGCGTGGGGGACATTTGGGGCTACACCTTC. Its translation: CSVGDIWGYTF.

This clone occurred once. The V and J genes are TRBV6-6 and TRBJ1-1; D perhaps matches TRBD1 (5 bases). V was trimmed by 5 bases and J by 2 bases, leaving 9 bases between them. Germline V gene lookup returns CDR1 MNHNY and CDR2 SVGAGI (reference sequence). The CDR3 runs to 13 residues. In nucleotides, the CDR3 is TGTGCCAGCAGTGCGACAGCCAACACTGAAGCTTTCTTT. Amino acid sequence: CASSATANTEAFF.

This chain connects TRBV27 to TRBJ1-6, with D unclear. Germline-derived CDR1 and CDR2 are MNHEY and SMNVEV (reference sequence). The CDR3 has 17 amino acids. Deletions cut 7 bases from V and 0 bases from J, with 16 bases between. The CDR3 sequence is CASTPVVSNSYNSPLHF. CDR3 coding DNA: TGTGCCAGCACCCCGGTGGTTTCAAACTCCTATAATTCACCCCTCCACTTT.

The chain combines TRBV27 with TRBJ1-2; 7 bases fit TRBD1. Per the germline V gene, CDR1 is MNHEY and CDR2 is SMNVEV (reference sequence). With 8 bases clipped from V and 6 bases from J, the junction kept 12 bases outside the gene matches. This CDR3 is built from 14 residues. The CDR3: CASSPGGGGDGYTF. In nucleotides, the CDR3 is TGTGCCAGCTCCCCTGGAGGGGGCGGTGATGGCTACACCTTC.

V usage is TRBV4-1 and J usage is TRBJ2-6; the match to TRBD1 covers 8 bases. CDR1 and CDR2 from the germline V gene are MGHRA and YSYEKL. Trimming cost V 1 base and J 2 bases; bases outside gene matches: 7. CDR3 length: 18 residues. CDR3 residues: CASSQGGRGRTGANVLTF. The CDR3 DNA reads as TGCGCCAGCAGCCAAGGAGGCAGGGGGCGGACTGGGGCCAACGTCCTGACTTTC.

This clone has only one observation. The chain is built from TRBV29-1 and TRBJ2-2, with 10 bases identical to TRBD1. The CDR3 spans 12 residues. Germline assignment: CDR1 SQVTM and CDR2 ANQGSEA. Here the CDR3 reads CCRQGASGELFF. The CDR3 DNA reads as TGCTGCAGACAGGGGGCGTCCGGGGAGCTGTTTTTT.

In DNA, the CDR3 is TGCAGCGTTGGGATTGGGACTTGGGTGAAGAATGAGCAGTTCTTC. It specifies CSVGIGTWVKNEQFF. The V and J genes are TRBV29-1 and TRBJ2-1, with D tentatively TRBD2 (6 bases). Germline-derived CDR1 and CDR2 are SQVTM and ANQGSEA. Trimming shortened V by 4 bases and J by 7 bases, and 20 bases separated the two germline ends. CDR3 length: 15 residues.

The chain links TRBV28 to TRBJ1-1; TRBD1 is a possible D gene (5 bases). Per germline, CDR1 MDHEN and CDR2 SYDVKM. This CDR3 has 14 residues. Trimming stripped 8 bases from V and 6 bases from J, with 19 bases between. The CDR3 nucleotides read TGTGCCAGCCCTGCCCCGGGGGGAGTGGCTGAAGCTTTCTTT. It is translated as CASPAPGGVAEAFF.